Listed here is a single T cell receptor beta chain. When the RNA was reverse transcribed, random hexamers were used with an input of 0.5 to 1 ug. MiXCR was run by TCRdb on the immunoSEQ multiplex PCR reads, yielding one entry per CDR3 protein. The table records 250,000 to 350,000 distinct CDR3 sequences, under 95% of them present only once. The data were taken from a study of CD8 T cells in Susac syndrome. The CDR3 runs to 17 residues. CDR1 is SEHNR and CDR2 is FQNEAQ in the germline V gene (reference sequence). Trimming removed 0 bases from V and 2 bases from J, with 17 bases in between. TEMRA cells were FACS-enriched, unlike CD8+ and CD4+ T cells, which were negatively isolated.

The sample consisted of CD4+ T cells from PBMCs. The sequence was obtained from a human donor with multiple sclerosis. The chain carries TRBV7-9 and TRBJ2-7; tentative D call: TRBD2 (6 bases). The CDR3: CASSLAEGSGFTYEQYF. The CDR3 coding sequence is TGTGCCAGCAGCTTAGCGGAGGGATCAGGCTTTACCTACGAGCAGTACTTC.